This TCR beta chain was found in a study of T cell responses to AZD1222 COVID-19 vaccine. Whole-study results and caveats: Only after the peak T cell response were repertoires sampled.

Of note for this clone: Its target is not known.

Germline V gene lookup returns CDR1 MNHEY and CDR2 SVGAGI. Trimming removed 8 bases from V and 1 base from J; junction bases left unmatched: 6. CDR3 size: 15 residues. Measured with immunoSEQ multiplex PCR; TCRdb has only the in-frame clones, and not every one. This table holds about 120,000 clones, 90% to 95% found once. The specimen was peripheral blood, collected 28 days after the second AZD1222 dose. This chain links TRBV6-5 with TRBJ2-5, with 11 nucleotides matching TRBD2. This clonotype originated in an adult who received the AZD1222 COVID-19 vaccine. The chain's CDR3 is CASFSSGRGQETQYF. CDR3 DNA sequence: TGTGCCAGCTTCAGTAGCGGGAGGGGCCAAGAGACCCAGTACTTC.